These 5 T cell receptor beta chains originate from one sample sequenced in a study of tumor T cells in aggressive B-cell lymphoma. Repertoires were generated with immunoSEQ multiplex PCR, while TCRdb's copy carries only in-frame clones and drops some. The data show approximately 700 clones, over 80% seen once. The sequenced sample consisted of tumor tissue. The receptor set was obtained from an adult with diffuse large B cell lymphoma.

J is TRBJ2-1 and V is TRBV25-1, with TRBD2 as a possible D gene (6 bases). The germline CDR1 and CDR2 sequences are MGHDK and SYGVNS. The V gene lost 1 base and the J gene lost 8 bases, with 15 bases spanning the gap. This CDR3 region has 15 residues. The CDR3 loop is CASSESPPTRHEQFF. Written as DNA, the CDR3 is TGTGCCAGCAGTGAATCCCCCCCGACTAGGCATGAGCAGTTCTTC.

The chain combines TRBV2 with TRBJ1-1, with 7 bases that match TRBD1. Trimming at V came to 4 bases and at J to 0 bases, leaving 8 bases not matched to a gene. The V gene's germline CDR1 is SNHLY and CDR2 FYNNEI. CDR3 length: 16 amino acids. Written as DNA, the CDR3 is TGTGCCAGCAGTGGACCGCTGGGACAGCTGAACACTGAAGCTTTCTTT. This translates into CASSGPLGQLNTEAFF.

The rearrangement uses TRBV19 and TRBJ2-1; D ambiguous. Per the germline V gene, CDR1 is LNHDA and CDR2 is SQIVND (reference sequence). This CDR3 spans 15 amino acids. V dropped 1 base and J dropped 4 bases, with 11 bases sitting between them. As DNA, the CDR3 is TGTGCCAGTAGTATAGGGGCAGATAGGTACAATGAGCAGTTCTTC. Translated, it gives CASSIGADRYNEQFF.

The V gene is TRBV2, the J gene TRBJ2-2; D call uncertain. This CDR3 spans 12 amino acids. Germline V gene data show CDR1 as SNHLY and CDR2 as FYNNEI. Deletions cut 9 bases from V and 2 bases from J, with 7 bases between. The CDR3 region is CARSHNTGELFF. CDR3 nucleotide sequence: TGTGCCAGGAGCCACAACACCGGGGAGCTGTTTTTT. Using reference TRBV2 and TRBJ2-2 for the parts outside the CDR3, the full variable domain is EPEVTQTPSHQVTQMGQEVILRCVPISNHLYFYWYRQILGQKVEFLVSFYNNEISEKSEIFDDQFSVERPDGSNFTLKIRSTKLEDSAMYFCARSHNTGELFFGEGSRLTVL.

The V call is TRBV4-2, the J call TRBJ2-7, with 10 bases fitting TRBD2. The CDR3 has 18 amino acids. Germline lookup yields CDR1 LGHNA and CDR2 YNFKEQ. V lost 0 bases and J lost 5; bases outside the gene matches: 13. CDR3 amino acids: CASSQDASGGSLLDEQYF. The CDR3 region has the DNA TGTGCCAGCAGCCAAGACGCTAGCGGGGGCTCACTCTTGGACGAGCAGTACTTC.